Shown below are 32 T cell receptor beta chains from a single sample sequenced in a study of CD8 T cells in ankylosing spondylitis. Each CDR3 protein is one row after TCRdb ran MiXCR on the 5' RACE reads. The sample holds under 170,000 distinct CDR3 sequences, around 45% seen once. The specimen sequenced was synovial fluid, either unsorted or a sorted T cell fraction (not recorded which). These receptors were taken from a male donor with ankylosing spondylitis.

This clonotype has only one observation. CDR3: CASSSQGHSNQPQHF. The CDR3 bases are TGTGCCAGCAGTTCACAGGGTCATAGCAATCAGCCCCAGCATTTT. The chain is built from TRBV6-5 and TRBJ1-5; a weak D match, TRBD1 (6 bases). Germline CDR1 and CDR2: MNHEY and SVGAGI. Trimming took off 4 bases at V and 0 bases at J, with 10 bases between the two ends. The CDR3 is 15 amino acids.

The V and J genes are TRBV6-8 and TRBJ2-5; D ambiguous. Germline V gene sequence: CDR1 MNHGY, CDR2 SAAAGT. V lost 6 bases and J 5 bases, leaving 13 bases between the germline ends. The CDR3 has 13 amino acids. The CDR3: CASRPLSGETQYF. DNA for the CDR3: TGTGCCAGCAGGCCTCTATCCGGGGAGACCCAGTACTTC.

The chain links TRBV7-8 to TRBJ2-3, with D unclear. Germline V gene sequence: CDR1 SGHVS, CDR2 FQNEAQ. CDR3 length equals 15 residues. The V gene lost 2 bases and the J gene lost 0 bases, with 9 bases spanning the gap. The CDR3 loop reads CASSLRHTSTDTQYF. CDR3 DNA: TGTGCCAGCAGCTTAAGGCACACCAGCACAGATACGCAGTATTTT.

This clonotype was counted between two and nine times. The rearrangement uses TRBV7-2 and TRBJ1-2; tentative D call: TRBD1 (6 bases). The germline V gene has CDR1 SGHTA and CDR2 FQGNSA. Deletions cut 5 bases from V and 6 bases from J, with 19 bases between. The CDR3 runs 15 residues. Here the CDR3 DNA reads TGTGCCAGCAGCCCTCCAGGAGGGGGAGTCAATGGCTACACCTTC. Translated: CASSPPGGGVNGYTF.

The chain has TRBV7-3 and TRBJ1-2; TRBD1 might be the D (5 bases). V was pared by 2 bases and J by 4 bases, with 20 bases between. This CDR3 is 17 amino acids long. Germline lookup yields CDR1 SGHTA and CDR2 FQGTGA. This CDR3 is CASSLSPGPLTPYGYTF. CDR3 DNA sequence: TGTGCCAGCAGCTTATCCCCGGGACCACTCACGCCCTATGGCTACACCTTC.

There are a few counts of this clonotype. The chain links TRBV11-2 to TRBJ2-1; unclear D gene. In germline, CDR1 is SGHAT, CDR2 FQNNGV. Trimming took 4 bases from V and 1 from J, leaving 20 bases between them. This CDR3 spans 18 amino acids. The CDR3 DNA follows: TGTGCCAGCAGCTCCCATTTTCTTGGGCGGAAATCCTACAATGAGCAGTTCTTC. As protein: CASSSHFLGRKSYNEQFF.

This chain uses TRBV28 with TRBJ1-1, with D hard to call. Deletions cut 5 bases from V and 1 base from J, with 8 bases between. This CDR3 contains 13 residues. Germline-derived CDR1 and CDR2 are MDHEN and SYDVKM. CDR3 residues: CASSGGRNTEAFF. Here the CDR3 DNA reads TGTGCCAGCAGTGGCGGAAGGAACACTGAAGCTTTCTTT. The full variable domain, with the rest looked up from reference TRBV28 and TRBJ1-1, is DVKVTQSSRYLVKRTGEKVFLECVQDMDHENMFWYRQDPGLGLRLIYFSYDVKMKEKGDIPEGYSVSREKKERFSLILESASTNQTSMYLCASSGGRNTEAFFGQGTRLTVV.

The CDR3 sequence: CASSPPAVLNIQYF. Written as DNA, the CDR3 is TGTGCCAGCTCACCACCCGCGGTTTTGAACATTCAGTACTTC. This rearrangement joins TRBV18 to TRBJ2-4; D is unresolved. With 0 bases removed from V and 7 bases from J, the gap between germline ends came to 10 bases. CDR3 size: 14 residues. Looked up from germline, CDR1 is KGHSH and CDR2 is LQKENI.

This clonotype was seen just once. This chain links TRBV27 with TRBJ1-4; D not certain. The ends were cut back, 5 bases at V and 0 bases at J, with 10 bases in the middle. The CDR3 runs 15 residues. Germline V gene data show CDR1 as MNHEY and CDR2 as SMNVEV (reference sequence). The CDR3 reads CASSPLGTTNEKLFF. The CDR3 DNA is TGTGCCAGCAGTCCGCTTGGGACAACTAATGAAAAACTGTTTTTT.

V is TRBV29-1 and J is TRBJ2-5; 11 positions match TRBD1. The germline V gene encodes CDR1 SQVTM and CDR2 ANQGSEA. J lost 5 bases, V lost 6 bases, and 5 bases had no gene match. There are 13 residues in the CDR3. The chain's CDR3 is CSVRTGGMETQYF. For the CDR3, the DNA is TGCAGCGTACGGACAGGGGGCATGGAGACCCAGTACTTC.

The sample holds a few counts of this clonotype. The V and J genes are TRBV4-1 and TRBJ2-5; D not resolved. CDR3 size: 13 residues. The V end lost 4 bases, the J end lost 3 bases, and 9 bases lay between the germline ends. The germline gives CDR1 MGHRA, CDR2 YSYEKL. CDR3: CASSPRFEETQYF. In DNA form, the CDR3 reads TGCGCCAGCAGCCCCCGCTTCGAAGAGACCCAGTACTTC.

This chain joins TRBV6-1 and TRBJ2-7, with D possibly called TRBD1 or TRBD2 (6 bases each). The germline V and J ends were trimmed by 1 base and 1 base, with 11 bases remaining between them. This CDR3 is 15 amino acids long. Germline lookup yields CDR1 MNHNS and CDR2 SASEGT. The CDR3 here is CASSEGGGGSYEQYF. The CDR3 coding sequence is TGTGCCAGCAGTGAAGGAGGAGGGGGGTCCTACGAGCAGTACTTC.

This CDR3 reads CASSEALHTLADYEQYF. Written as DNA, the CDR3 is TGTGCCAGCAGTGAAGCCCTTCATACACTAGCGGATTACGAGCAGTACTTC. This sequence joins TRBV2 and TRBJ2-7; TRBD2 aligns across 8 bases. The CDR3 runs 17 residues. Germline CDR1 is SNHLY and CDR2 is FYNNEI. Trimming took 0 bases from V and 4 from J; bases not matched to a gene: 11. The full variable domain, its missing parts supplied by reference TRBV2 and TRBJ2-7, is EPEVTQTPSHQVTQMGQEVILRCVPISNHLYFYWYRQILGQKVEFLVSFYNNEISEKSEIFDDQFSVERPDGSNFTLKIRSTKLEDSAMYFCASSEALHTLADYEQYFGPGTRLTVT.

The CDR3 coding sequence is TGTGCCAGCAGCTTAAGCAATCAGCCCCAGCATTTT. Amino acids: CASSLSNQPQHF. The V and J genes are TRBV7-9 and TRBJ1-5; no firm D call. The CDR3 is 12 amino acids. V was clipped by 2 bases and J by 1 base, with 0 bases between them. The germline CDR1 and CDR2 sequences are SEHNR and FQNEAQ (reference sequence).

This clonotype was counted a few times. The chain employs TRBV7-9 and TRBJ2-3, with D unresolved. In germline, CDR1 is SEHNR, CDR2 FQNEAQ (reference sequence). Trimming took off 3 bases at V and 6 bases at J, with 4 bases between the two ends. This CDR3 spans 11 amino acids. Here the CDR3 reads CASSFWDTQYF. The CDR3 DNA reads TGTGCCAGCAGCTTTTGGGATACGCAGTATTTT.

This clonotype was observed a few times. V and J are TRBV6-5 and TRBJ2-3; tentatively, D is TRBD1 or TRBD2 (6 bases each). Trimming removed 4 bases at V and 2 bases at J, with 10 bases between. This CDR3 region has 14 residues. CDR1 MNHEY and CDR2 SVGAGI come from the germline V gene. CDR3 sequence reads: CASSLGGHTDTQYF. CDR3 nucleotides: TGTGCCAGCAGTTTGGGGGGCCACACAGATACGCAGTATTTT.

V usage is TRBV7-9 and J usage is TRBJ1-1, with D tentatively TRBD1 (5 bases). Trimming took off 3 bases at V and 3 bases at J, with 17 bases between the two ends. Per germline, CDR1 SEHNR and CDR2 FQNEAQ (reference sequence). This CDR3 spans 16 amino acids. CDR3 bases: TGTGCCAGCAGCTTCCCCTCAGGGACTCCGCACACTGAAGCTTTCTTT. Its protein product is CASSFPSGTPHTEAFF.

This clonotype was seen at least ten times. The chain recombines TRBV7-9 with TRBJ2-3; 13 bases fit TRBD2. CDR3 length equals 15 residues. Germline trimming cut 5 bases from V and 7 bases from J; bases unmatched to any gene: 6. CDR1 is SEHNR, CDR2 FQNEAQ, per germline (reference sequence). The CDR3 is CASSRTSGSLNTQYF. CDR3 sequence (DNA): TGTGCCAGCAGCCGGACTAGCGGGAGTCTGAATACGCAGTATTTT.

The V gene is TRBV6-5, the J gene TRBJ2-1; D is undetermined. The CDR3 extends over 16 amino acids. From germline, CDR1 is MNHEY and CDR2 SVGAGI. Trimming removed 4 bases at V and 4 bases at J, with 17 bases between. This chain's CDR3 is CASSFLGHPMYNEQFF. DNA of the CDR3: TGTGCCAGCAGTTTCCTGGGCCACCCTATGTACAATGAGCAGTTCTTC.

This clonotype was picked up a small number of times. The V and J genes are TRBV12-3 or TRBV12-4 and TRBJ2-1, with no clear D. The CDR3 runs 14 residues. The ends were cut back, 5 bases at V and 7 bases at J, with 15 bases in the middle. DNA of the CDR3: TGTGCCAGCAGTAGAGGTCCTGCAAGAAATGAGCAGTTCTTC. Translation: CASSRGPARNEQFF.

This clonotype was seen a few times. The CDR3 region has the DNA TGCGCCAGCAGCCGGGGGGCGAACACCGGGGAGCTGTTTTTT. Translation gives CASSRGANTGELFF. The chain links TRBV4-1 to TRBJ2-2; D is perhaps TRBD2 (6 bases). V dropped 4 bases and J dropped 0 bases, with 6 bases sitting between them. Germline V gene sequence: CDR1 MGHRA, CDR2 YSYEKL. CDR3 length: 14 amino acids.

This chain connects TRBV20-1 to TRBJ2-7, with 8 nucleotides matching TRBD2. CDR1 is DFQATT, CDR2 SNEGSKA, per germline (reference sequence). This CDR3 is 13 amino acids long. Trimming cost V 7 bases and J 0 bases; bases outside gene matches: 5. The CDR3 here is CSVLAVTSYEQYF. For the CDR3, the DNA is TGCAGTGTACTAGCGGTTACCTCCTACGAGCAGTACTTC.

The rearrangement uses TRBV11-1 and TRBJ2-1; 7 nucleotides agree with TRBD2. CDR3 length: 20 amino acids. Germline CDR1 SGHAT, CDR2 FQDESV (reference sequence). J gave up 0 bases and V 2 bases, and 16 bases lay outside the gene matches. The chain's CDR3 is CASSLRRTRSPRSSYNEQFF. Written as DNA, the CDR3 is TGTGCCAGCAGCTTAAGACGGACTAGGAGCCCAAGGAGCTCCTACAATGAGCAGTTCTTC. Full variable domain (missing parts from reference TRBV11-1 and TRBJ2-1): EAEVAQSPRYKITEKSQAVAFWCDPISGHATLYWYRQILGQGPELLVQFQDESVVDDSQLPKDRFSAERLKGVDSTLKIQPAELGDSAMYLCASSLRRTRSPRSSYNEQFFGPGTRLTVL.

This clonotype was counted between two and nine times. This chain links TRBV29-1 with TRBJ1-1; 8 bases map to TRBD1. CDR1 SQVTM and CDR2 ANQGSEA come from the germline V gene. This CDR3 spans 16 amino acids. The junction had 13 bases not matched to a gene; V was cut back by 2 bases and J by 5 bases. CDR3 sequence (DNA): TGCAGCGTTGAACGGGGGGCAGGGGGCGCGAGGACTGAAGCTTTCTTT. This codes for CSVERGAGGARTEAFF.

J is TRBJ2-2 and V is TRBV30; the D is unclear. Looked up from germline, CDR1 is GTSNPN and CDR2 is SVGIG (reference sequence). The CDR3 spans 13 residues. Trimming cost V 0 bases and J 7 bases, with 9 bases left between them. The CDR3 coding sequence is TGTGCCTGGAGTGTACTGGGAAGCGGGGAGCTGTTTTTT. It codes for CAWSVLGSGELFF.

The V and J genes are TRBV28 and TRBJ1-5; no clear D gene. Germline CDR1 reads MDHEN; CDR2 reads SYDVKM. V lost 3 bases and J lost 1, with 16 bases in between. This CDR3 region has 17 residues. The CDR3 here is CASSFSGLGNSNQPQHF. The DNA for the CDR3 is TGTGCCAGCAGTTTTTCGGGGTTGGGGAACAGCAATCAGCCCCAGCATTTT. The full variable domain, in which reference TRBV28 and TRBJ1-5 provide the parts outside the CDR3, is DVKVTQSSRYLVKRTGEKVFLECVQDMDHENMFWYRQDPGLGLRLIYFSYDVKMKEKGDIPEGYSVSREKKERFSLILESASTNQTSMYLCASSFSGLGNSNQPQHFGDGTRLSIL.

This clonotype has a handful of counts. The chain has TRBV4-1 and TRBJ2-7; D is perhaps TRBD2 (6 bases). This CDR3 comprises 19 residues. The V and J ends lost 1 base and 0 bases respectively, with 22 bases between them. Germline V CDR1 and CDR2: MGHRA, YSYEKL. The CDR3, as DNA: TGCGCCAGCAGCCAAGTCGTTTTTACTGGCGGGGTTAGCTCCTACGAGCAGTACTTC. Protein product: CASSQVVFTGGVSSYEQYF.

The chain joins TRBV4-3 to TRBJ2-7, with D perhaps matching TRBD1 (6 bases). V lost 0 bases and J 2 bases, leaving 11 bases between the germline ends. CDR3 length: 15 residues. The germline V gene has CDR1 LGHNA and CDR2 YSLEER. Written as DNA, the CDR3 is TGCGCCAGCAGCCAAGAGGCGACAGGTACCTACGAGCAGTACTTC. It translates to CASSQEATGTYEQYF.

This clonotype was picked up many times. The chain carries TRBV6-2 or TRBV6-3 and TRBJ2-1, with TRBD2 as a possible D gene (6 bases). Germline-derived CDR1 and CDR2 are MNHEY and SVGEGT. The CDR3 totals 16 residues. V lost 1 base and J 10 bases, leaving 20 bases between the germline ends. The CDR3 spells CASSYFDRDGGGEQFF. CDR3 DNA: TGTGCCAGCAGTTACTTCGACCGGGACGGGGGTGGGGAGCAGTTCTTC.

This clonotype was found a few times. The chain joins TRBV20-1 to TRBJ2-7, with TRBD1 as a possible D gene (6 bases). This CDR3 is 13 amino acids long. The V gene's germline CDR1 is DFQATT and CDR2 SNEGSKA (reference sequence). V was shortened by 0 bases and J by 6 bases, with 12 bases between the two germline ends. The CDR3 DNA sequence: TGCAGTGCTAGAGATCTACAGGGCCGCGAGCAGTACTTC. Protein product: CSARDLQGREQYF.

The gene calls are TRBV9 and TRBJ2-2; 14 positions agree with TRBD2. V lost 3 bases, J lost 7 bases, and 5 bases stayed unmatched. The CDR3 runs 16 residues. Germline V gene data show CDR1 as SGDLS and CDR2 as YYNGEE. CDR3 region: CASSAGLAGVFGELFF. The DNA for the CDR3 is TGTGCCAGCAGCGCGGGACTAGCGGGAGTATTCGGGGAGCTGTTTTTT. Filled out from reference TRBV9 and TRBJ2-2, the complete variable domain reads DSGVTQTPKHLITATGQRVTLRCSPRSGDLSVYWYQQSLDQGLQFLIQYYNGEERAKGNILERFSAQQFPDLHSELNLSSLELGDSALYFCASSAGLAGVFGELFFGEGSRLTVL.

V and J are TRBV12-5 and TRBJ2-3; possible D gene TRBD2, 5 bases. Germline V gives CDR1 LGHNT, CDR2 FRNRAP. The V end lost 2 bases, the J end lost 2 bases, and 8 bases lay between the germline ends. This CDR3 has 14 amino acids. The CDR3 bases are TGTGCTAGTGGTTTGAGCGACTACACAGATACGCAGTATTTT. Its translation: CASGLSDYTDTQYF.